The 24 T cell receptor beta chains given below trace back to one sample, sequenced in a study of OX40 agonist ivuxolimab in advanced cancers. Data came from immunoSEQ multiplex PCR; TCRdb stores just in-frame clones and leaves some out. The data contain tens of thousands of clones, about 80% of them singletons. The sequenced sample was CD4+ or CD8+ T cells sorted from blood, obtained in a trial of the OX40 agonist ivuxolimab. The receptors were gathered from an adult with an advanced solid tumor such as melanoma, head and neck, liver or kidney cancer.

CDR3 DNA: TGCGCCAGCAGCTTGGCGGGTGGAGGCACCGGGGAGCTGTTTTTT. Its translation: CASSLAGGGTGELFF. The genes are TRBV5-1 and TRBJ2-2; D is possibly TRBD2 (5 bases). V was shortened by 0 bases and J by 4 bases, with 10 bases between the two germline ends. Germline CDR1 SGHRS, CDR2 YFSETQ. This CDR3 contains 15 residues. Combining the CDR3 with reference TRBV5-1 and TRBJ2-2 gives the whole variable domain KAGVTQTPRYLIKTRGQQVTLSCSPISGHRSVSWYQQTPGQGLQFLFEYFSETQRNKGNFPGRFSGRQFSNSRSEMNVSTLELGDSALYLCASSLAGGGTGELFFGEGSRLTVL.

The chain carries TRBV21-1 and TRBJ2-5; the listed D gene, TRBD2, was not tested against the DNA. The J call may be incorrect, as the DNA end agrees better with TRBJ2-7. TRBV21-1 is listed as a pseudogene. This CDR3 has 12 amino acids. CDR3 amino acids: CASSKGYYEQYF. The CDR3 DNA reads as TGTGCCAGCAGCAAAGGGTACTACGAGCAGTACTTC.

The chain recombines TRBV27 with TRBJ1-1; unclear D gene. In germline, CDR1 is MNHEY, CDR2 SMNVEV (reference sequence). The germline V and J ends were trimmed by 1 base and 1 base, with 7 bases remaining between them. This CDR3 contains 14 residues. The CDR3 region is CASSLYAENTEAFF. Here the CDR3 DNA reads TGTGCCAGCAGTTTATATGCTGAGAACACTGAAGCTTTCTTT.

The chain combines TRBV19 with TRBJ2-3; D unclear. CDR1 and CDR2 (germline): LNHDA, SQIVND (reference sequence). The CDR3 extends over 13 amino acids. Trimming stripped 4 bases from V and 4 bases from J, with 9 bases between. In DNA form, the CDR3 reads TGTGCCAGTAGTACATGGTCCGCAGATACGCAGTATTTT. It specifies CASSTWSADTQYF. The whole variable domain, remainder taken from reference TRBV19 and TRBJ2-3, is DGGITQSPKYLFRKEGQNVTLSCEQNLNHDAMYWYRQDPGQGLRLIYYSQIVNDFQKGDIAEGYSVSREKKESFPLTVTSAQKNPTAFYLCASSTWSADTQYFGPGTRLTVL.

J is TRBJ2-7 and V is TRBV2; D uncertain. The CDR3 spans 12 residues. Germline V gene sequence: CDR1 SNHLY, CDR2 FYNNEI. Trimming removed 6 bases from V and 4 bases from J, with 10 bases in between. In DNA form, the CDR3 reads TGTGCCAGCAGCCCGAAGGGTTACGAGCAGTACTTC. It translates to CASSPKGYEQYF.

The chain is built from TRBV5-5 and TRBJ2-1, with TRBD2 as a possible D gene (5 bases). V was trimmed by 4 bases and J by 0 bases, leaving 8 bases between them. Looked up from germline, CDR1 is SGHKS and CDR2 is YYEKEE (reference sequence). The CDR3 extends over 14 amino acids. CDR3 sequence: CASSPSYSYNEQFF. CDR3 coding DNA: TGTGCCAGCAGCCCTAGCTACTCCTACAATGAGCAGTTCTTC.

The V gene is TRBV5-1, the J gene TRBJ2-1; 7 nucleotides line up with TRBD2. This CDR3 spans 16 amino acids. Looked up from germline, CDR1 is SGHRS and CDR2 is YFSETQ. Trimming took 2 bases from V and 3 from J; bases not matched to a gene: 8. CDR3 sequence (DNA): TGCGCCAGCAGCTTCGTCGCTAGCGGAAACTACAATGAGCAGTTCTTC. Translated: CASSFVASGNYNEQFF.

The J gene is TRBJ2-7, the V gene TRBV27; 9 bases agree with TRBD2. Trimming removed 6 bases from V and 4 bases from J; junction bases left unmatched: 10. In germline, CDR1 is MNHEY, CDR2 SMNVEV (reference sequence). The length of the CDR3 is 15 residues. The CDR3, as DNA: TGTGCCAGCAGCGAAATTAGCGGGGGAGTATACGAGCAGTACTTC. It translates to CASSEISGGVYEQYF.

CDR3 nucleotide sequence: TGTGCCAGCTCACCAAGCCCTAGCGGGAGTACAGATACGCAGTATTTT. It is translated as CASSPSPSGSTDTQYF. V and J are TRBV18 and TRBJ2-3, with 10 bases that match TRBD2. The germline V gene encodes CDR1 KGHSH and CDR2 LQKENI. The V segment lost 2 bases and the J segment 3 bases; nucleotides outside the gene matches: 5. This CDR3 comprises 16 residues.

The gene calls are TRBV6-5 and TRBJ2-1; no firm D call. Germline V CDR1 and CDR2: MNHEY, SVGAGI. This CDR3 comprises 12 residues. The ends were cut back, 5 bases at V and 9 bases at J, with 11 bases in the middle. The CDR3 DNA sequence: TGTGCCAGCAGTGGCTTGAGAGGTGAGCAGTTCTTC. Encoded protein: CASSGLRGEQFF.

The chain recombines TRBV5-1 with TRBJ1-6; D possibly corresponds to TRBD1 (6 bases). The V end lost 4 bases, the J end lost 10 bases, and 15 bases lay between the germline ends. The V gene's germline CDR1 is SGHRS and CDR2 YFSETQ. The CDR3 is made up of 14 amino acids. The CDR3 coding sequence is TGCGCCAGCAGCATCCCAACAGGGAACTCACCCCTCCACTTT. It encodes CASSIPTGNSPLHF.

This clone was counted between two and nine times. The genes are TRBV27 and TRBJ1-1, with D maybe TRBD1 (6 bases). With 7 bases removed from V and 0 bases from J, the gap between germline ends came to 9 bases. The CDR3 is 13 residues long. Looked up from germline, CDR1 is MNHEY and CDR2 is SMNVEV (reference sequence). CDR3 sequence: CASIGQMNTEAFF. CDR3 coding DNA: TGTGCCAGCATAGGACAGATGAACACTGAAGCTTTCTTT.

This sequence joins TRBV12-5 and TRBJ2-7; 7 positions match TRBD2. With V trimmed by 3 bases and J by 1 base, 9 bases remained unmatched. The germline gives CDR1 LGHNT, CDR2 FRNRAP. The CDR3 sequence is 16 residues long. CDR3 region: CASGLGAGEVSYEQYF. CDR3 DNA sequence: TGTGCTAGTGGTTTAGGTGCGGGAGAGGTTTCCTACGAGCAGTACTTC. The full variable domain, with the rest looked up from reference TRBV12-5 and TRBJ2-7, is DARVTQTPRHKVTEMGQEVTMRCQPILGHNTVFWYRQTMMQGLELLAYFRNRAPLDDSGMPKDRFSAEMPDATLATLKIQPSEPRDSAVYFCASGLGAGEVSYEQYFGPGTRLTVT.

This clone is a singleton in its sample. The V gene is TRBV7-8, the J gene TRBJ2-2; the match to TRBD2 covers 10 bases. The CDR3 is 19 amino acids. Germline trimming cut 2 bases from V and 5 bases from J; bases unmatched to any gene: 14. CDR1 SGHVS and CDR2 FQNEAQ come from the germline V gene. The CDR3: CASSLIGFRRTSGTGELFF. DNA for the CDR3: TGTGCCAGCAGCTTAATCGGTTTTCGGAGGACTAGCGGTACCGGGGAGCTGTTTTTT.

This clone occurred once. V usage is TRBV6-1 and J usage is TRBJ2-1; 11 positions match TRBD2. CDR3 length: 15 residues. The J segment lost 5 bases and the V segment lost 7 bases, leaving 7 bases of the junction unmatched. Germline V gene data show CDR1 as MNHNS and CDR2 as SASEGT. The CDR3 coding sequence is TGTGCCAGCATGGCGGGACTAGCGGTCCACAATGAGCAGTTCTTC. Translation gives CASMAGLAVHNEQFF.

The CDR3 sequence is CASSNTGGGLDIQYF. CDR3 in DNA: TGCGCCAGCAGCAACACAGGGGGCGGGTTAGACATTCAGTACTTC. The chain joins TRBV4-1 to TRBJ2-4; 9 bases align to TRBD1. Germline assignment: CDR1 MGHRA and CDR2 YSYEKL. The CDR3 length is 15 residues. J gave up 8 bases and V 5 bases, and 10 bases lay outside the gene matches.

This sequence joins TRBV30 and TRBJ1-1; D call uncertain. In germline, CDR1 is GTSNPN, CDR2 SVGIG (reference sequence). The CDR3 contains 15 residues. Trimming cost V 5 bases and J 3 bases, with 19 bases left between them. The CDR3 here is CAWVLMGKVDTEAFF. The CDR3, as DNA: TGTGCCTGGGTCCTGATGGGGAAGGTGGACACTGAAGCTTTCTTT.

This clone was seen a few times. This rearrangement joins TRBV19 to TRBJ2-3; D remains unclear. The CDR3 has 15 residues. The V end was cut by 2 bases, the J end by 4 bases, with 13 bases between. Germline CDR1 and CDR2: LNHDA and SQIVND (reference sequence). CDR3 sequence reads: CASSISPRDADTQYF. The CDR3 nucleotides are TGTGCCAGTAGTATATCACCTCGCGATGCAGATACGCAGTATTTT.

This chain connects TRBV2 to TRBJ1-5, with a possible D match to TRBD1 (5 bases). Per the germline V gene, CDR1 is SNHLY and CDR2 is FYNNEI. Trimming shortened V by 6 bases and J by 6 bases, and 18 bases separated the two germline ends. This CDR3 has 15 amino acids. The CDR3 sequence: CASSHLRERGQPQHF. For the CDR3, the DNA is TGTGCCAGCAGCCACCTCCGGGAGAGGGGTCAGCCCCAGCATTTT.

V gene TRBV2 combines with J gene TRBJ1-2; D gene uncertain. Germline CDR1 and CDR2: SNHLY and FYNNEI. The CDR3 has 14 amino acids. The germline V and J ends were trimmed by 6 bases and 0 bases, with 11 bases remaining between them. CDR3 sequence reads: CASREFWANYGYTF. The CDR3 DNA reads as TGTGCCAGCAGAGAATTCTGGGCTAACTATGGCTACACCTTC.

The rearrangement joins TRBV5-1 to TRBJ2-5; no clear D. The germline V and J ends were trimmed by 0 bases and 5 bases, with 11 bases remaining between them. Germline V lookup: CDR1 SGHRS, CDR2 YFSETQ. The CDR3 spans 14 residues. In nucleotides, the CDR3 is TGCGCCAGCAGCTTGGAATTCGTCGGGGAGACCCAGTACTTC. Its translation is CASSLEFVGETQYF.

The chain couples TRBV5-1 to TRBJ2-1; D is undetermined. Germline V gene lookup returns CDR1 SGHRS and CDR2 YFSETQ. The CDR3 length is 17 residues. Trimming took off 0 bases at V and 0 bases at J, with 13 bases between the two ends. The CDR3 bases are TGCGCCAGCAGCTTGGAGGTAGCCCCGAGCTCCTACAATGAGCAGTTCTTC. It codes for CASSLEVAPSSYNEQFF. The whole variable domain, remainder taken from reference TRBV5-1 and TRBJ2-1, is KAGVTQTPRYLIKTRGQQVTLSCSPISGHRSVSWYQQTPGQGLQFLFEYFSETQRNKGNFPGRFSGRQFSNSRSEMNVSTLELGDSALYLCASSLEVAPSSYNEQFFGPGTRLTVL.

This clone showed up just once. The V gene is TRBV11-2, the J gene TRBJ2-1; possibly TRBD2 for D (6 bases). The V and J ends lost 2 bases and 2 bases respectively, with 10 bases between them. The CDR3 runs to 15 residues. Germline V gene data show CDR1 as SGHAT and CDR2 as FQNNGV. DNA of the CDR3: TGTGCCAGCAGCTTAAGCGGACTACCCTACAATGAGCAGTTCTTC. It specifies CASSLSGLPYNEQFF.

The chain combines TRBV10-3 with TRBJ2-1; 10 bases are shared with TRBD2. The CDR3 runs to 15 residues. The germline CDR1 and CDR2 sequences are ENHRY and SYGVKD. V lost 2 bases and J lost 10; bases outside the gene matches: 8. Here the CDR3 reads CAISEASGSAREQFF. The CDR3 nucleotides are TGTGCCATCAGTGAGGCTAGCGGGAGCGCCAGGGAGCAGTTCTTC.